This TCR beta chain was captured in a study of vaccination effects on CD4 cells after COVID-19 (dated by TCRdb to between 2022 and 2023). For the study in its entirety: Two doses of either the BNT162b2 or the mRNA-1273 mRNA SARS-CoV-2 vaccine were administered to participants. The Oncomine TCR Beta short-read assay on an Illumina iSeq 100 was used to sequence cultures from other donors in the study. A total of around eleven COVID-19 convalescent patients and a handful of SARS-CoV-2-naive healthy vaccine recipients were included in the full study. SARS-CoV-2 spike-specific CD4+ TCR repertoires were compared before and after mRNA vaccination in COVID-19 convalescent patients and in infection-naive vaccine recipients.

The protocol used for the library was the immunoSEQ multiplex PCR assay. DNA from the cultured and isolated CD4+ T cells underwent TCR beta CDR3 sequencing. The source study handled its data this way. Non-productive TCR sequences were discarded, and reads were trimmed to the CDR3 region, with only CDR3s of 7 or more amino acids retained. Antigen-specific clonotypes were identified using the MANAFEST web app by comparison of expansion in peptide wells against reference cultures. Positive clones required FDR<0.05 expansion versus reference and all other wells, odds ratio above 5, and frequency above 0.1% in two replicate wells. Cross-reactive clonotypes were defined as significantly expanded in SARS-CoV-2 spike wells and in at least one common cold coronavirus spike condition. CDR3 similarity was assessed by Levenshtein distance with the stringdist R package, and unrooted trees were built with ape in R 3.6.1. The source is immuneACCESS, and TCRdb retained only in-frame sequences with V and J called. Part of the clones is not carried over; for the studies checked, unresolved V genes explain less than half of this, and the remainder is unexplained. The V and J calls and the clone size are those of that table, but D and trimming were determined from the DNA. In all, the sample holds approximately 23,000 clones, and about two thirds of those were seen once. The ten largest clones take up around 10% of the sample.

In the ViraFEST assay, PBMC were stimulated with viral peptide pools, and antigen-specific CD4+ T cell clonotypes were then identified by expansion using TCR sequencing. After around 11 days of culture, CD4+ T cells were isolated with the EasySep CD4+ T cell isolation kit. Healthy vaccine recipients had no prior SARS-CoV-2 infection, confirmed by negative nucleocapsid antibodies before and after vaccination. About 1.8 million PBMC per well were cultured with about 9 ug/ml peptides in IMDM containing 5% human AB serum, about 9.6 IU/ml IL-2 and gentamicin. On days 3 and 7, half of the culture medium was replaced with fresh IL-2-containing medium. Unless noted otherwise, every peptide stimulation condition was grown in triplicate wells. Using Ficoll-Paque Plus gradient centrifugation, PBMC were separated from whole blood and then either used fresh or cryopreserved at -140C. The spike proteins of SARS-CoV-2 and of the common cold coronaviruses HCoV-NL63, HCoV-OC43 and HCoV-229E were spanned by overlapping peptide pools. Genomic DNA was extracted from cultured CD4+ T cells with the QIAamp micro DNA kit.

Here is what the overall study found, with its caveats: Marked clonal contraction was observed in both infection-induced and vaccine-induced clones at late post-vaccination timepoints, consistent with waning T cell responses. The study was limited by a small number of convalescent patients and lacked early post-infection timepoints. Among healthy vaccine recipients, nearly all vaccine-induced clones were SARS-CoV-2 mono-reactive, and only 1 of 255 was cross-reactive with common cold coronaviruses.

As for this clone: No antigen is known for it. No base quality information exists; no much larger clone differs at one position.

CDR1 KGHDR and CDR2 SFDVKD are derived from the germline V gene. V loses 3 bases of germline sequence and J loses 10 bases, and the interval between the two ends is 17 bases. The CDR3 numbers 14 residues from cysteine through phenylalanine. Only the CDR3 DNA is retained, 42 bases long and in frame from the first base. The chain is made from TRBV24-1 and TRBJ1-1, with TRBD1 as a weak D call on 6 bases. The specimen comprised CD4+ T cells from PBMCs cultured with HCoV-NL63 spike peptides, sampled before COVID-19 vaccination. What the cell subset or site label conveys for this sample: HCoV-NL63 spike overlapping peptide pool stimulation. The TCR sequence derives from a human donor who received a COVID-19 vaccine. The CDR3 region has the sequence CATSDLQGGEGAFF. The DNA sequence is as follows: TGTGCCACCAGTGATCTCCAAGGGGGGGAAGGAGCTTTCTTT.